This entry is about one TCR beta chain. The data were obtained in a study of CD8 T cells in Susac syndrome. This CDR3 has 15 residues. Germline V gene sequence: CDR1 ENHRY, CDR2 SYGVKD. With 0 bases removed from V and 6 bases from J, the gap between germline ends came to 14 bases. With random hexamers, roughly 0.5 to 1 ug RNA was reverse transcribed. With immunoSEQ multiplex PCR, TCR beta CDR3 was amplified across 54 Vbeta and 13 Jbeta. In TCRdb, the immunoSEQ multiplex PCR reads were re-called with MiXCR into one record per CDR3 protein. The sample records roughly 70,000 distinct CDR3 sequences, nearly 96% being singletons. From blood CD8+ and CD4+ T cells, TCR beta sequences were generated.

The sample comprised CD4+ T cells from PBMCs. The TCR sequence derives from a human donor with multiple sclerosis. The rearrangement uses TRBV10-3 and TRBJ1-2; D possibly corresponds to TRBD1 (5 bases). The CDR3 DNA sequence: TGTGCCATCAGTGAGTCTTCAGGGAGGTTGAATGGCTACACCTTC. As protein: CAISESSGRLNGYTF.